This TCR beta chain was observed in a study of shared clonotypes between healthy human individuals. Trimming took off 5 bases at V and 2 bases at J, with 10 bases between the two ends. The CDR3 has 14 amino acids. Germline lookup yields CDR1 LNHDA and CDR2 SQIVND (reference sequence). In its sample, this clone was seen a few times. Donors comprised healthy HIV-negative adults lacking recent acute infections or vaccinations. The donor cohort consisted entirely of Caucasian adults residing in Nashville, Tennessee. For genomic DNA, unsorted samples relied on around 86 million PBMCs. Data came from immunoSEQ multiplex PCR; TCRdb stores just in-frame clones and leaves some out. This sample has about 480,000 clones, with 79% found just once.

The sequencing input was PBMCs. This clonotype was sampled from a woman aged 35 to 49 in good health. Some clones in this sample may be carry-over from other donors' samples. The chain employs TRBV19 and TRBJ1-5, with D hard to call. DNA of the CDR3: TGTGCCAGTAGTGCAATGCAACGCAATCAGCCCCAGCATTTT. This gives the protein CASSAMQRNQPQHF.